One and the same sample provided the 22 T cell receptor beta chains below, sequenced in a study of blood T cell repertoires in COVID-19. Clones were sequenced by immunoSEQ multiplex PCR, and TCRdb holds only the in-frame ones, with some missing. The table records some 70,000 clones, approximately 90% of them present only once. Sequenced material: peripheral blood. All receptors derive from a woman of 80 years or more with active COVID-19.

The V and J genes are TRBV6-4 and TRBJ2-7; 8 bases are shared with TRBD1. The CDR3 consists of 15 residues. Trimming removed 5 bases from V and 3 bases from J; junction bases left unmatched: 9. Germline CDR1 MRHNA, CDR2 SNTAGT. This chain's CDR3 is CASSRLDREDYEQYF. The CDR3 coding sequence is TGTGCCAGCAGTCGCTTGGACAGGGAGGACTACGAGCAGTACTTC.

The chain has TRBV5-1 and TRBJ2-2; TRBD2 matches at 8 bases. Germline lookup yields CDR1 SGHRS and CDR2 YFSETQ. After removal of 4 bases from V and 6 bases from J, the junction contained 8 bases not matched to a gene. The CDR3 contains 15 residues. The CDR3 here is CASSDREGTAGELFF. The CDR3 DNA follows: TGCGCCAGCAGCGACCGGGAGGGTACCGCCGGGGAGCTGTTTTTT.

The rearrangement uses TRBV11-3 and TRBJ2-1, with 7 bases identical to TRBD2. CDR1 is SGHNT and CDR2 is YENEEA in the germline V gene. J was trimmed by 4 bases and V by 1 base; bases with no gene match: 7. CDR3 size: 16 residues. The CDR3 sequence is CASSLGEGMAYNEQFF. The CDR3 bases are TGTGCCAGCAGCTTAGGGGAGGGGATGGCTTACAATGAGCAGTTCTTC.

The V call is TRBV6-4, the J call TRBJ2-7; possibly TRBD2 for D (5 bases). V dropped 8 bases and J dropped 4 bases, with 15 bases sitting between them. The CDR3 spans 13 residues. The germline CDR1 and CDR2 sequences are MRHNA and SNTAGT. CDR3 DNA: TGTGCCAGCGTCTCGGGAAGACTTTACGAGCAGTACTTC. Translation: CASVSGRLYEQYF.

The chain couples TRBV25-1 to TRBJ1-2; 8 nucleotides align to TRBD1. This CDR3 region has 10 residues. The germline CDR1 and CDR2 sequences are MGHDK and SYGVNS. V was clipped by 6 bases and J by 13 bases; unmatched bases: 4. The CDR3 here is CASSWTGSTF. DNA of the CDR3: TGTGCCAGCAGCTGGACAGGGAGCACCTTC.

V gene TRBV10-3 combines with J gene TRBJ2-3; D is undetermined. The germline gives CDR1 ENHRY, CDR2 SYGVKD. The CDR3 has 11 amino acids. Trimming took off 10 bases at V and 4 bases at J, with 9 bases between the two ends. The CDR3 region has the DNA TGTGCCAGTCAAAGAGCAGATACGCAGTATTTT. Residues: CASQRADTQYF.

The genes are TRBV4-2 and TRBJ2-2; unclear D gene. The CDR3 covers 17 residues. Germline V gene lookup returns CDR1 LGHNA and CDR2 YNFKEQ. Trimming cost V 0 bases and J 2 bases, with 13 bases left between them. As DNA, the CDR3 is TGTGCCAGCAGCCAAGAATCGCGGAGACCTAACACCGGGGAGCTGTTTTTT. Encoded protein: CASSQESRRPNTGELFF.

The V gene is TRBV18, the J gene TRBJ1-1; the match to TRBD1 covers 9 bases. CDR3 size: 16 residues. V lost 1 base and J lost 4; bases outside the gene matches: 7. Germline loops: CDR1 KGHSH, CDR2 LQKENI. This CDR3 reads CASSPQRQGVRTEAFF. The CDR3 nucleotides are TGTGCCAGCTCACCACAGAGACAGGGGGTTCGCACTGAAGCTTTCTTT. Full variable domain (rest looked up from reference TRBV18 and TRBJ1-1): NAGVMQNPRHLVRRRGQEARLRCSPMKGHSHVYWYRQLPEEGLKFMVYLQKENIIDESGMPKERFSAEFPKEGPSILRIQQVVRGDSAAYFCASSPQRQGVRTEAFFGQGTRLTVV.

This chain uses TRBV2 with TRBJ2-7; tentative D call: TRBD2 (7 bases). This CDR3 has 14 residues. Trimming pared 5 bases from V and 2 bases from J, leaving 13 bases between. Germline V gene data show CDR1 as SNHLY and CDR2 as FYNNEI. CDR3: CASSMGGAAYEQYF. The CDR3 coding sequence is TGTGCCAGCAGTATGGGGGGGGCCGCCTACGAGCAGTACTTC.

The gene calls are TRBV5-1 and TRBJ1-1; D is unresolved. Looked up from germline, CDR1 is SGHRS and CDR2 is YFSETQ. Trimming took off 2 bases at V and 6 bases at J, with 11 bases between the two ends. The CDR3 is made up of 13 amino acids. In nucleotides, the CDR3 is TGCGCCAGCAGCTTCGGGTGGCGGGCTGAAGCTTTCTTT. This gives the protein CASSFGWRAEAFF.

The chain carries TRBV27 and TRBJ2-3, with 14 positions matching TRBD2. The CDR3 has 18 residues. With 2 bases clipped from V and 1 base from J, the junction kept 5 bases outside the gene matches. The V gene's germline CDR1 is MNHEY and CDR2 SMNVEV (reference sequence). The CDR3 DNA reads as TGTGCCAGCAGTTTAGTTGGACTAGCGGGAGGACGCACAGATACGCAGTATTTT. Protein sequence: CASSLVGLAGGRTDTQYF.

A few counts support this clone. The chain has TRBV6-2 or TRBV6-3 and TRBJ2-7; 8 positions agree with TRBD1. Trimming cost V 0 bases and J 5 bases; bases outside gene matches: 6. The CDR3 runs 15 residues. Germline loops: CDR1 MNHEY, CDR2 SVGEGT. The CDR3 protein is CASSYSSRGPHEQYF. The DNA of the CDR3 is TGTGCCAGCAGTTACTCGTCCAGGGGGCCCCACGAGCAGTACTTC.

V usage is TRBV5-6 and J usage is TRBJ2-3, with a tentative D call TRBD2 (6 bases). V was shortened by 3 bases and J by 0 bases, with 11 bases between the two germline ends. Germline CDR1 reads SGHDT; CDR2 reads YYEEEE. The CDR3 totals 15 residues. CDR3: CASSSPGGSTDTQYF. The CDR3 DNA follows: TGTGCCAGCAGCTCGCCCGGGGGTAGCACAGATACGCAGTATTTT.

This clone turned up a few times. Relative to the germline gene, one junction end is altered; a read error may explain this. This chain uses TRBV24-1 with TRBJ2-7; 10 bases are a match to TRBD2. This CDR3 is built from 14 residues. Germline CDR1 reads KGHDR; CDR2 reads SFDVKD. CDR3 sequence (DNA): TGTGCCATCAGTGGGCCTAGCGGGAGCTACGAGCAGTACTTC. Protein sequence: CAISGPSGSYEQYF.

The CDR3 here is CASSFGGLVYEQYF. As DNA, the CDR3 is TGTGCCAGCAGCTTCGGGGGACTGGTCTACGAGCAGTACTTC. This chain connects TRBV5-6 to TRBJ2-7, with a weak D call TRBD2 (6 bases). Trimming pared 2 bases from V and 3 bases from J, leaving 12 bases between. Germline assignment: CDR1 SGHDT and CDR2 YYEEEE. CDR3 length: 14 residues.

This clone was counted a single time. The rearrangement links TRBV2 to TRBJ2-1; 9 bases match TRBD1. V lost 10 bases to trimming and J lost 3 bases; unmatched junction nucleotides: 4. This CDR3 comprises 13 residues. Germline V gene lookup returns CDR1 SNHLY and CDR2 FYNNEI. CDR3 region: CATLDRGYNEQFF. DNA for the CDR3: TGTGCCACCCTGGACAGGGGCTACAATGAGCAGTTCTTC. The full variable domain, completed using reference TRBV2 and TRBJ2-1, is EPEVTQTPSHQVTQMGQEVILRCVPISNHLYFYWYRQILGQKVEFLVSFYNNEISEKSEIFDDQFSVERPDGSNFTLKIRSTKLEDSAMYFCATLDRGYNEQFFGPGTRLTVL.

This chain joins TRBV7-8 and TRBJ2-7; D perhaps matches TRBD2 (6 bases). The CDR3 has 16 amino acids. V lost 4 bases and J 1 base, leaving 17 bases between the germline ends. In germline, CDR1 is SGHVS, CDR2 FQNEAQ. The CDR3 reads CASSSGAGTLSYEQYF. CDR3 coding DNA: TGTGCCAGCAGCTCAGGCGCTGGGACTCTGTCCTACGAGCAGTACTTC.

The DNA for the CDR3 is TGTGCCAGCAGCGTAGTGGGAGCGTCCCTCCACTTT. It specifies CASSVVGASLHF. This sequence joins TRBV9 and TRBJ1-6; D is unresolved. The V gene lost 0 bases and the J gene lost 14 bases, with 9 bases spanning the gap. CDR3 length: 12 amino acids. Looked up from germline, CDR1 is SGDLS and CDR2 is YYNGEE. The whole variable domain, filled in from reference TRBV9 and TRBJ1-6, reads DSGVTQTPKHLITATGQRVTLRCSPRSGDLSVYWYQQSLDQGLQFLIQYYNGEERAKGNILERFSAQQFPDLHSELNLSSLELGDSALYFCASSVVGASLHFGNGTRLTVT.

This sequence joins TRBV19 and TRBJ1-1; no firm D call. With 2 bases removed from V and 2 bases from J, the gap between germline ends came to 9 bases. The germline V gene encodes CDR1 LNHDA and CDR2 SQIVND (reference sequence). The CDR3 extends over 14 amino acids. CDR3 in DNA: TGTGCCAGTAGTATAAGGAGGGAAAACACTGAAGCTTTCTTT. Translating it yields CASSIRRENTEAFF.

This rearrangement joins TRBV21-1 to TRBJ2-3; TRBD2 is the table's D call, not checked against the DNA. TRBV21-1 is a pseudogene locus. This CDR3 has 16 amino acids. The CDR3 is CASSTRTSGSTDTQYF. DNA of the CDR3: TGTGCCAGCAGCACCAGGACTAGCGGATCCACAGATACGCAGTATTTT.

The V call is TRBV6-1, the J call TRBJ1-2, with TRBD1 matching over 7 bases. The CDR3 spans 15 residues. Germline-derived CDR1 and CDR2 are MNHNS and SASEGT. J was trimmed by 8 bases and V by 10 bases; bases with no gene match: 19. The CDR3 nucleotides are TGTGCCACCCAGAAGGGGGGCCAGGGGGTCGGGGGCTACACCTTC. Translated, it gives CATQKGGQGVGGYTF.

J is TRBJ2-3 and V is TRBV7-2, with 9 bases fitting TRBD1. Germline loops: CDR1 SGHTA, CDR2 FQGNSA. V lost 5 bases and J lost 5; bases outside the gene matches: 8. The CDR3 runs to 15 residues. The CDR3 sequence is CASSRGTGYEDTQYF. Here the CDR3 DNA reads TGTGCCAGCAGCCGGGGGACAGGGTATGAAGATACGCAGTATTTT.